The 2 T cell receptor beta chains given below trace back to one sample, sequenced in a study of blood T cell repertoires in COVID-19. The repertoire was sequenced with immunoSEQ multiplex PCR; TCRdb's copy has only in-frame clones and lacks some. The sample consists of more than 150,000 clones, under 85% of them appearing once. The specimen sequenced was peripheral blood. These receptors were taken from a human donor in a cohort sampled during active COVID-19.

The gene calls are TRBV7-8 and TRBJ2-5, with 9 bases aligning to TRBD2. There are 13 residues in the CDR3. V was pared by 4 bases and J by 5 bases, with 2 bases of the junction left unmatched. Germline lookup yields CDR1 SGHVS and CDR2 FQNEAQ. CDR3 nucleotide sequence: TGTGCCAGCAGCTACGGGACTAGCGAGACCCAGTACTTC. This translates into CASSYGTSETQYF. The variable domain in full, completed from reference TRBV7-8 and TRBJ2-5, reads GAGVSQSPRYKVAKRGQDVALRCDPISGHVSLFWYQQALGQGPEFLTYFQNEAQLDKSGLPSDRFFAERPEGSVSTLKIQRTQQEDSAVYLCASSYGTSETQYFGPGTRLLVL.

The CDR3, as DNA: TGTGCCAGCAGTTCATCATCAGGGGGCGAGCAGTACTTC. This sequence encodes CASSSSSGGEQYF. This rearrangement joins TRBV6-5 to TRBJ2-7, with 7 bases aligning to TRBD1. The CDR3 runs 13 residues. CDR1 and CDR2 from the germline V gene are MNHEY and SVGAGI. V trimming: 4 bases; J trimming: 6 bases; junction bases outside the gene matches: 6.